The T cell receptor (beta chain) under discussion was sequenced for a study of cytomegalovirus exposure and HLA in healthy donors. Study-level findings and limits: With DRB1 most and HLA-C fewest, TCR association rates differed between HLA loci in a later analysis.

In the PCR, 60 Vbeta and 13 Jbeta primers were used. Repertoires were generated with immunoSEQ multiplex PCR, while TCRdb's copy carries only in-frame clones and drops some. The repertoire consists of some 190,000 clones, with approximately 88% occurring once and the leading ten covering 1.2%. Each donor was healthy, and each was a bone marrow donor. Notes on this clone: Its antigen remains unidentified.

From germline, CDR1 is SNHLY and CDR2 FYNNEI. This CDR3 has 13 residues. Trimming cost V 6 bases and J 6 bases, with 14 bases left between them. V and J are TRBV2 and TRBJ1-2; D is possibly TRBD1 (5 bases). This clonotype was obtained from a boy between 2 and 15 years old in good health and CMV-seronegative. Sequencing was carried out using PBMCs. The CDR3 nucleotides read TGTGCCAGCAGCCTGGGGCGAGTAGATGGCTACACCTTC. Protein product: CASSLGRVDGYTF.